These 6 T cell receptor beta chains share one sample of origin, sequenced in a study of T cell responses to AZD1222 COVID-19 vaccine (dated by TCRdb to the early 2020s). The time point label, read with the paper, signifies: baseline before first vaccination. Library preparation was by the immunoSEQ multiplex PCR assay. Sourced from immuneACCESS, this table was stored by TCRdb with only in-frame sequences that have V and J called. A share of the clones is absent; for the studies checked, an unresolved V gene accounts for under half, and the remainder has no known explanation. This sample is represented by about 100,000 clones; 85% to 90% of them were singletons. The ten largest clones add up to about a sixth of the sample. Sample: peripheral blood, taken on day 0 of AZD1222 vaccination. All receptors come from an adult in good health.

The chain carries TRBV29-1 and TRBJ1-2; D remains unclear. V gave up 0 bases and J gave up 5 bases, with 10 bases separating them. Germline assignment: CDR1 SQVTM and CDR2 ANQGSEA. The CDR3 length is 13 residues. Written as DNA, the CDR3 is TGCAGCGTTGAAGACCACCGTCGGTATGGCTACACCTTC. Protein: CSVEDHRRYGYTF.

V and J are TRBV2 and TRBJ2-5; 10 bases match TRBD1. The length of the CDR3 is 14 residues. CDR1 and CDR2 (germline): SNHLY, FYNNEI. The J segment lost 6 bases and the V segment lost 3 bases, leaving 4 bases of the junction unmatched. The CDR3: CASSETGGEKTQYF. CDR3 in DNA: TGTGCCAGCAGTGAGACAGGGGGCGAGAAGACCCAGTACTTC.

The genes are TRBV29-1 and TRBJ2-7, with 7 nucleotides matching TRBD2. CDR3 size: 15 residues. In germline, CDR1 is SQVTM, CDR2 ANQGSEA. The V and J ends lost 7 bases and 1 base, in that order; junction bases with no gene match: 13. This CDR3 reads CSAVNSGRGSYEQYF. The DNA of the CDR3 is TGCAGCGCTGTAAATAGCGGGCGGGGATCCTACGAGCAGTACTTC.

The rearrangement joins TRBV5-4 to TRBJ2-3; D unclear. The CDR3 contains 14 residues. Between the trimmed V and J ends, which lost 3 bases and 0 bases, there was a span of 8 bases. Germline CDR1 reads SGHNT; CDR2 reads YYREEE (reference sequence). CDR3 coding DNA: TGTGCCAGCAGCTACGGACGGAGCACAGATACGCAGTATTTT. It codes for CASSYGRSTDTQYF.

The gene calls are TRBV18 and TRBJ1-6; D unresolved. In germline, CDR1 is KGHSH, CDR2 LQKENI. CDR3 length equals 17 residues. Deletions cut 3 bases from V and 2 bases from J, with 14 bases between. Here the CDR3 DNA reads TGTGCCAGCTCACCTTCGGGGATCGGGGCCTATAATTCACCCCTCCACTTT. Its protein product is CASSPSGIGAYNSPLHF.

The chain uses TRBV19 and TRBJ1-1; D uncertain. Germline loops: CDR1 LNHDA, CDR2 SQIVND (reference sequence). V dropped 3 bases and J dropped 1 base, with 9 bases sitting between them. CDR3 size: 14 residues. Here the CDR3 DNA reads TGTGCCAGTAGTATTGTTGCAGGGAACACTGAAGCTTTCTTT. Amino acids: CASSIVAGNTEAFF. The full variable domain, with the rest looked up from reference TRBV19 and TRBJ1-1, is DGGITQSPKYLFRKEGQNVTLSCEQNLNHDAMYWYRQDPGQGLRLIYYSQIVNDFQKGDIAEGYSVSREKKESFPLTVTSAQKNPTAFYLCASSIVAGNTEAFFGQGTRLTVV.